This TCR beta chain was found in a study of blood T cell repertoires in COVID-19. Study overall: Samples representing acute and convalescent COVID-19 were sourced from the United States, Italy and Spain.

The V gene's germline CDR1 is SGHTA and CDR2 FQGNSA. The junction had 3 bases not matched to a gene; V was cut back by 4 bases and J by 0 bases. The CDR3 is made up of 15 amino acids. This table comes from immunoSEQ multiplex PCR, and its TCRdb copy is limited to in-frame clones, with some not included. The sample shows fewer than 150,000 clones, approximately 90% of them seen only once. The TCR comes from a human donor in a cohort sampled during active COVID-19. This chain connects TRBV7-2 to TRBJ2-3, with 8 nucleotides matching TRBD2. Sample: peripheral blood. The CDR3 sequence is CASSSRLASTDTQYF. CDR3 in DNA: TGTGCCAGCAGCTCCAGACTAGCGAGCACAGATACGCAGTATTTT.